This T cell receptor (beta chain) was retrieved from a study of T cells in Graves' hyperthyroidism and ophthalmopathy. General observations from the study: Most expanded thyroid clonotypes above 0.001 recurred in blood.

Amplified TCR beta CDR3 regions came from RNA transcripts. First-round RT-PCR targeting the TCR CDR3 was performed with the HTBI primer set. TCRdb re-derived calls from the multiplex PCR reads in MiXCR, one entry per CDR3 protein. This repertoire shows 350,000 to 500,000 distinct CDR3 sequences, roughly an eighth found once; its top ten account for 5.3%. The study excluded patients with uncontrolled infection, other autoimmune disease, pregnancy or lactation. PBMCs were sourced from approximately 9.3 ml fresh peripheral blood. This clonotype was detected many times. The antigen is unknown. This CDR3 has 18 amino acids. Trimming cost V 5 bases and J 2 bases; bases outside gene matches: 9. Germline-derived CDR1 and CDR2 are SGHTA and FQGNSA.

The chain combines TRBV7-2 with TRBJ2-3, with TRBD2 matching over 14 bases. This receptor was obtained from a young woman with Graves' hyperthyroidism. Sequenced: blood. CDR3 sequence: CASSPGLAGGLNTDTQYF. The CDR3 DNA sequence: TGTGCCAGCAGCCCCGGACTAGCGGGGGGACTTAACACAGATACGCAGTATTTT. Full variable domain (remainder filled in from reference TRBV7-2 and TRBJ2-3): GAGVSQSPSNKVTEKGKDVELRCDPISGHTALYWYRQSLGQGLEFLIYFQGNSAPDKSGLPSDRFSAERTGGSVSTLTIQRTQQEDSAVYLCASSPGLAGGLNTDTQYFGPGTRLTVL.